Sequencing of this T cell receptor beta chain was carried out in a study of T cell responses to AZD1222 COVID-19 vaccine. The method was immunoSEQ multiplex PCR; TCRdb's version includes in-frame clones alone and lacks a portion of them. The sample has around 130,000 clones, about 91% seen once. This clone was counted between two and nine times. What it binds is not known. Overall study results and limits: Unmutated variant regions reportedly attract nearly half of all spike-specific TCRs.

CDR1 and CDR2 (germline): SGDLS, YYNGEE. The CDR3 consists of 11 residues. Deletions cut 3 bases from V and 4 bases from J, with 2 bases between. The chain recombines TRBV9 with TRBJ1-3; D is ambiguous. The sequencing used peripheral blood, collected on day 0 of AZD1222 vaccination. The sequence came from an adult in good health. The CDR3 region has the DNA TGTGCCAGCAGCGGGGGAAACACCATATATTTT. Residues: CASSGGNTIYF.